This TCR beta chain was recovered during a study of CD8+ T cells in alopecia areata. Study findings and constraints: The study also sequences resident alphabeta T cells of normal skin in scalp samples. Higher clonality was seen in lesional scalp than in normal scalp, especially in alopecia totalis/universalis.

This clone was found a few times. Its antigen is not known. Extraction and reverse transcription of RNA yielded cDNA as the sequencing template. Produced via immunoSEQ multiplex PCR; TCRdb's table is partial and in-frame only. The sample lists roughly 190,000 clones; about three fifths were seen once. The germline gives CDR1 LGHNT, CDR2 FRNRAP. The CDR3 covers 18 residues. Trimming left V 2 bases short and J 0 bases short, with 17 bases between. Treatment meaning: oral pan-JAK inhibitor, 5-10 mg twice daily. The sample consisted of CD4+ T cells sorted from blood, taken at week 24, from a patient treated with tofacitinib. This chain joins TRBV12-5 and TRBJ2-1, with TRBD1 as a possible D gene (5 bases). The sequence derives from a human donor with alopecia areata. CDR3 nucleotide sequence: TGTGCTAGTGGTTTGAGGGGATTCGAAAGCAGCTCCTACAATGAGCAGTTCTTC. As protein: CASGLRGFESSSYNEQFF.